This T cell receptor (beta chain) was obtained from a study of T cell responses to AZD1222 COVID-19 vaccine. General study findings and limits: Among the donors, most were white British and more were female, and clonal diversity was possibly underestimated. The breadth and depth of Spike-specific TCRs increased once two AZD1222 doses had been given. Repertoires were obtained only post-peak T cell response.

Points on this clone: As yet, its antigen is unknown.

Generated by immunoSEQ multiplex PCR, the TCRdb table keeps only in-frame clones and is missing some. The table records about 83,000 clones, over 75% of them present only once. CDR3 length: 15 amino acids. Germline CDR1 is MNHNY and CDR2 is SVGAGI (reference sequence). With 5 bases clipped from V and 9 bases from J, the junction kept 10 bases outside the gene matches. The rearrangement joins TRBV6-6 to TRBJ1-6, with TRBD1 identical over 7 bases. The sample here was peripheral blood, taken on day 0 of AZD1222 vaccination. This sequence was found in an adult in good health. As DNA, the CDR3 is TGTGCCAGCAGTCGGGATGACAGGGCTGGTTCACCCCTCCACTTT. Encoded protein: CASSRDDRAGSPLHF.